This passage covers 18 T cell receptor beta chains from one sample sequenced in a study of blood T cell repertoires in COVID-19. Clones were read by immunoSEQ multiplex PCR, and TCRdb kept only the in-frame ones, dropping some. The sample lists approximately 170,000 clones; under 85% were seen once. The sequencing sample was made of peripheral blood. The receptors stem from an elderly man with COVID-19, enrolled during active disease.

Only a few counts were recorded for this clone. The rearrangement joins TRBV18 to TRBJ1-2; 10 bases are shared with TRBD1. V dropped 3 bases and J dropped 4; count of bases not matched to a gene: 8. This CDR3 has 16 residues. Germline loops: CDR1 KGHSH, CDR2 LQKENI. Written as DNA, the CDR3 is TGTGCCAGCTCACCTGACAGGGGGCAGGGTGGCTATGGCTACACCTTC. It specifies CASSPDRGQGGYGYTF.

This clone showed up just once. This chain joins TRBV28 and TRBJ2-4, with TRBD2 as a possible D gene (5 bases). This CDR3 contains 15 residues. Trimming shortened V by 3 bases and J by 0 bases, and 9 bases separated the two germline ends. CDR1 is MDHEN, CDR2 SYDVKM, per germline. CDR3 sequence: CASSFTGLAKNIQYF. In DNA form, the CDR3 reads TGTGCCAGCAGTTTTACGGGGTTAGCCAAAAACATTCAGTACTTC.

The V gene is TRBV6-2 or TRBV6-3, the J gene TRBJ1-2, with D possibly TRBD1 on 5 matching bases. The germline V and J ends were trimmed by 2 bases and 6 bases, with 10 bases remaining between them. The CDR3 extends over 13 amino acids. Germline CDR1 is MNHEY and CDR2 is SVGEGT. The DNA for the CDR3 is TGTGCCAGCAGTTACAGGGGAGGACATGGCTACACCTTC. This encodes CASSYRGGHGYTF.

The chain couples TRBV14 to TRBJ2-1; 10 bases are shared with TRBD2. The CDR3 runs to 15 residues. Germline assignment: CDR1 SGHDN and CDR2 FVKESK. With V trimmed by 2 bases and J by 3 bases, 1 base remained unmatched. In DNA, the CDR3 is TGTGCCAGCAGCCAAATAGCGGGAGGCTACAATGAGCAGTTCTTC. As protein: CASSQIAGGYNEQFF.

The chain carries TRBV6-5 and TRBJ1-2; 10 nucleotides agree with TRBD1. V lost 6 bases, J lost 3 bases, and 4 bases stayed unmatched. The CDR3 has 14 amino acids. CDR1 and CDR2 (germline): MNHEY, SVGAGI. CDR3 DNA: TGTGCCAGCAGACGCGGACAGGGGGACTATGGCTACACCTTC. Translating it yields CASRRGQGDYGYTF.

This sequence joins TRBV11-3 and TRBJ1-1; possible D gene TRBD1, 5 bases. The CDR3 consists of 14 residues. V lost 5 bases to trimming and J lost 0 bases, with 10 bases between them. Germline CDR1 reads SGHNT; CDR2 reads YENEEA. The CDR3 is CASSPGGLNTEAFF. CDR3 in DNA: TGTGCCAGCAGCCCCGGGGGGTTGAACACTGAAGCTTTCTTT.

The V call is TRBV4-1, the J call TRBJ1-2; D remains ambiguous. The CDR3 is 12 amino acids. V was pared by 0 bases and J by 5 bases, with 4 bases between. CDR1 MGHRA and CDR2 YSYEKL come from the germline V gene. The CDR3 DNA reads TGCGCCAGCAGCCAAGATCTTTATGGCTACACCTTC. It is translated as CASSQDLYGYTF.

V is TRBV4-3 and J is TRBJ1-6, with no clear D. Germline CDR1 LGHNA, CDR2 YSLEER. V lost 4 bases and J 11 bases, leaving 12 bases between the germline ends. This CDR3 comprises 13 residues. The CDR3 bases are TGCGCCAGCAGCCCTCAGCTGGGAGCACCCCTCCACTTT. Translated, it gives CASSPQLGAPLHF.

This sequence joins TRBV7-8 and TRBJ1-1; 8 bases fit TRBD1. With 1 base clipped from V and 7 bases from J, the junction kept 8 bases outside the gene matches. The CDR3 covers 15 residues. Germline V CDR1 and CDR2: SGHVS, FQNEAQ. The CDR3: CASSLGPGGADEAFF. In DNA, the CDR3 is TGTGCCAGCAGCTTAGGCCCAGGGGGCGCAGATGAAGCTTTCTTT.

V usage is TRBV4-3 and J usage is TRBJ2-5; 9 nucleotides agree with TRBD1. The germline CDR1 and CDR2 sequences are LGHNA and YSLEER. The CDR3 loop spans 18 amino acids. V dropped 0 bases and J dropped 6; count of bases not matched to a gene: 14. CDR3: CASSQDISWADRGQTQYF. The CDR3 region has the DNA TGCGCCAGCAGCCAAGATATCTCCTGGGCGGACAGGGGACAGACCCAGTACTTC.

The rearrangement uses TRBV29-1 and TRBJ1-4; TRBD1 matches at 9 bases. Germline assignment: CDR1 SQVTM and CDR2 ANQGSEA. The ends lost 1 base at V and 10 bases at J; junction bases unmatched: 4. CDR3 length equals 13 residues. The chain's CDR3 is CSVEGDRVGKLFF. For the CDR3, the DNA is TGCAGCGTTGAAGGGGACAGGGTGGGAAAACTGTTTTTT.

The chain couples TRBV6-5 to TRBJ2-7; weak D call: TRBD1 (7 bases). The V and J ends lost 6 bases and 7 bases respectively, with 16 bases between them. The CDR3 covers 13 residues. CDR1 and CDR2 from the germline V gene are MNHEY and SVGAGI. The CDR3: CASSRGDSGEQYF. CDR3 nucleotides: TGTGCCAGCAGCAGAGGGGACAGCGGGGAGCAGTACTTC.

This clone has just a few counts. Here the CDR3 reads CASSQEAVPSSYTF. The CDR3 DNA reads TGTGCCAGCAGCCAAGAGGCAGTCCCATCCTCCTACACCTTC. The V and J genes are TRBV3-1 (or the pseudogene TRBV3-2) and TRBJ1-2; D is undetermined. V lost 0 bases and J 10 bases, leaving 15 bases between the germline ends. Per germline, CDR1 LGHDT and CDR2 YNNKEL (reference sequence). CDR3 size: 14 residues.

The rearrangement links TRBV10-3 to TRBJ2-2, with 8 bases matching TRBD2. The CDR3 length is 16 residues. Germline CDR1 and CDR2: ENHRY and SYGVKD. V gave up 6 bases and J gave up 0 bases; unmatched junction bases: 6. CDR3 bases: TGTGCCATCAGCCCGGGGGGGATCGCGAACACCGGGGAGCTGTTTTTT. Amino acids: CAISPGGIANTGELFF.

The rearrangement links TRBV6-5 to TRBJ1-1; D gene ambiguous. This CDR3 has 15 amino acids. V was trimmed by 4 bases and J by 6 bases, leaving 18 bases between them. The V gene's germline CDR1 is MNHEY and CDR2 SVGAGI. In DNA form, the CDR3 reads TGTGCCAGCAGTTCGGGCAGGTTCGCGGGTGCTGAAGCTTTCTTT. Its translation: CASSSGRFAGAEAFF.

This clone has more than one count but fewer than ten. This rearrangement joins TRBV6-6 to TRBJ1-6; 7 bases are shared with TRBD1. The CDR3 consists of 13 residues. V trimming: 6 bases; J trimming: 7 bases; junction bases outside the gene matches: 3. The V gene's germline CDR1 is MNHNY and CDR2 SVGAGI (reference sequence). The chain's CDR3 is CASRRDSNSPLHF. In DNA form, the CDR3 reads TGTGCCAGCAGACGGGACAGCAATTCACCCCTCCACTTT.

V and J are TRBV4-1 and TRBJ1-1; perhaps TRBD1 as D (5 bases). V lost 7 bases and J 4 bases, leaving 19 bases between the germline ends. The CDR3 runs 15 residues. Per germline, CDR1 MGHRA and CDR2 YSYEKL. The CDR3 sequence: CASTPNAGGPTEAFF. DNA for the CDR3: TGCGCCAGCACCCCAAACGCCGGGGGACCCACTGAAGCTTTCTTT.

V is TRBV7-9 and J is TRBJ2-5; D is ambiguous. The V end was cut by 5 bases, the J end by 5 bases, with 9 bases between. Germline V gene sequence: CDR1 SEHNR, CDR2 FQNEAQ (reference sequence). The CDR3 covers 12 residues. The CDR3 DNA reads TGTGCCAGCAGCCGAGAAGTGGAGACCCAGTACTTC. It specifies CASSREVETQYF.